This entry lists 14 T cell receptor beta chains sequenced from one sample in a study of blood T cell repertoires in COVID-19. Using immunoSEQ multiplex PCR, the repertoire was profiled, and TCRdb retains in-frame clones only, with some absent. The table shows roughly 92,000 clones, with 90% occurring only once. Sequenced sample: peripheral blood. Receptor source: a woman of 80 years or more with active or convalescent COVID-19.

The chain uses TRBV5-1 and TRBJ2-2; 8 bases fit TRBD1. The CDR3 has 15 amino acids. J gave up 5 bases and V 0 bases, and 3 bases lay outside the gene matches. Germline CDR1 reads SGHRS; CDR2 reads YFSETQ. DNA of the CDR3: TGCGCCAGCAGCTTGGGGGACAGGAGTACCGGGGAGCTGTTTTTT. Its protein product is CASSLGDRSTGELFF.

The J gene is TRBJ1-1, the V gene TRBV6-5, with TRBD1 matching 9 bases. CDR3 length equals 13 residues. V shed 5 bases, J shed 4 bases, and the junction held 2 bases outside the gene matches. The germline CDR1 and CDR2 sequences are MNHEY and SVGAGI. The CDR3 nucleotides are TGTGCCAGCAGTACGACAGGGGGCACTGAAGCTTTCTTT. This sequence encodes CASSTTGGTEAFF.

This chain uses TRBV4-3 with TRBJ1-2; 8 positions agree with TRBD1. The CDR3 runs 16 residues. With 0 bases clipped from V and 1 base from J, the junction kept 4 bases outside the gene matches. Germline lookup yields CDR1 LGHNA and CDR2 YSLEER. The CDR3 is CASSQEGTGLNYGYTF. CDR3 DNA: TGCGCCAGCAGCCAAGAAGGGACAGGTCTTAACTATGGCTACACCTTC.

This chain connects TRBV19 to TRBJ1-2, with D tentatively TRBD1 (5 bases). Germline lookup yields CDR1 LNHDA and CDR2 SQIVND (reference sequence). V lost 8 bases and J 3 bases, leaving 16 bases between the germline ends. The CDR3 loop spans 14 amino acids. The CDR3 sequence is CASGTRGSDYGYTF. CDR3 nucleotide sequence: TGTGCCAGTGGGACTCGGGGGTCTGACTATGGCTACACCTTC. Looking up the rest from reference TRBV19 and TRBJ1-2 gives the full variable domain: DGGITQSPKYLFRKEGQNVTLSCEQNLNHDAMYWYRQDPGQGLRLIYYSQIVNDFQKGDIAEGYSVSREKKESFPLTVTSAQKNPTAFYLCASGTRGSDYGYTFGSGTRLTVV.

The rearrangement joins TRBV18 to TRBJ2-7; possible D gene TRBD1, 6 bases. V was cut by 1 base and J by 2 bases, with 9 bases left in between. There are 14 residues in the CDR3. The germline V gene encodes CDR1 KGHSH and CDR2 LQKENI. CDR3 sequence (DNA): TGTGCCAGCTCACCACAAAGGGGGACCTACGAGCAGTACTTC. It codes for CASSPQRGTYEQYF.

The chain is built from TRBV5-5 and TRBJ2-4; D might be TRBD2 (6 bases). Trimming stripped 4 bases from V and 0 bases from J, with 14 bases between. This CDR3 spans 16 amino acids. Germline values: CDR1 SGHKS, CDR2 YYEKEE (reference sequence). CDR3 sequence (DNA): TGTGCCAGCAGCCCGGAGGCGGGACGAGCCAAAAACATTCAGTACTTC. Amino acids: CASSPEAGRAKNIQYF.

V is TRBV7-2 and J is TRBJ1-1; D gene uncertain. CDR1 and CDR2 (germline): SGHTA, FQGNSA. The CDR3 is made up of 15 amino acids. The V gene lost 1 base and the J gene lost 0 bases, with 9 bases spanning the gap. DNA for the CDR3: TGTGCCAGCAGCTTAGGCCAGGCTTTGAACACTGAAGCTTTCTTT. Amino acid sequence: CASSLGQALNTEAFF.

The chain has TRBV7-2 and TRBJ2-5; 10 bases fit TRBD2. CDR3 size: 16 residues. Germline CDR1 SGHTA, CDR2 FQGNSA. V dropped 5 bases and J dropped 0; count of bases not matched to a gene: 6. DNA of the CDR3: TGTGCCAGCAGCCCCGGACTAGCGGCGTACCAAGAGACCCAGTACTTC. Amino acids: CASSPGLAAYQETQYF.

In its sample, this clone was seen a few times. The V and J genes are TRBV7-9 and TRBJ2-1, with D maybe TRBD2 (6 bases). The CDR3 has 13 residues. V lost 7 bases and J lost 9, with 16 bases in between. Germline CDR1 is SEHNR and CDR2 is FQNEAQ (reference sequence). Here the CDR3 reads CASTYPGSREQFF. DNA of the CDR3: TGTGCCAGCACGTACCCCGGGAGTCGTGAGCAGTTCTTC.

The gene calls are TRBV24-1 and TRBJ2-2; 8 nucleotides line up with TRBD1. Germline V CDR1 and CDR2: KGHDR, SFDVKD. Trimming at V came to 6 bases and at J to 5 bases, leaving 7 bases not matched to a gene. This CDR3 comprises 15 residues. The CDR3 sequence: CATSRAGGATGELFF. CDR3 coding DNA: TGTGCCACCAGTAGGGCAGGGGGCGCGACCGGGGAGCTGTTTTTT.

The gene calls are TRBV5-1 and TRBJ2-1; tentative D call: TRBD2 (5 bases). Per germline, CDR1 SGHRS and CDR2 YFSETQ. V was clipped by 4 bases and J by 5 bases, with 10 bases between them. The CDR3 has 13 residues. The DNA of the CDR3 is TGCGCCAGCAGCCTGAGCGGTAACAATGAGCAGTTCTTC. Translated, it gives CASSLSGNNEQFF.

This clone appeared a few times. The chain joins TRBV4-3 to TRBJ2-3; D possibly corresponds to TRBD2 (6 bases). The germline gives CDR1 LGHNA, CDR2 YSLEER. This CDR3 contains 16 residues. V was clipped by 2 bases and J by 0 bases, with 12 bases between them. The CDR3 DNA reads as TGCGCCAGCAGCCAATTCGGGCGGGAAAGCACAGATACGCAGTATTTT. Translating it yields CASSQFGRESTDTQYF.

This clone has only one observation. The V and J genes are TRBV19 and TRBJ2-1, with 7 positions matching TRBD2. Germline V gives CDR1 LNHDA, CDR2 SQIVND (reference sequence). Germline trimming cut 2 bases from V and 6 bases from J; bases unmatched to any gene: 1. This CDR3 spans 13 amino acids. This chain's CDR3 is CASSIQRGNEQFF. CDR3 in DNA: TGTGCCAGTAGTATACAGCGGGGCAATGAGCAGTTCTTC.

This sequence joins TRBV29-1 and TRBJ2-3; 7 nucleotides match TRBD2. The V gene end was trimmed by 5 bases and the J gene end by 4 bases; junction bases not matched to a gene: 15. Germline V gene lookup returns CDR1 SQVTM and CDR2 ANQGSEA. This CDR3 contains 16 residues. CDR3 sequence: CSVKRWTSGESDTQYF. CDR3 bases: TGCAGCGTTAAGAGATGGACTAGTGGTGAGTCAGATACGCAGTATTTT.